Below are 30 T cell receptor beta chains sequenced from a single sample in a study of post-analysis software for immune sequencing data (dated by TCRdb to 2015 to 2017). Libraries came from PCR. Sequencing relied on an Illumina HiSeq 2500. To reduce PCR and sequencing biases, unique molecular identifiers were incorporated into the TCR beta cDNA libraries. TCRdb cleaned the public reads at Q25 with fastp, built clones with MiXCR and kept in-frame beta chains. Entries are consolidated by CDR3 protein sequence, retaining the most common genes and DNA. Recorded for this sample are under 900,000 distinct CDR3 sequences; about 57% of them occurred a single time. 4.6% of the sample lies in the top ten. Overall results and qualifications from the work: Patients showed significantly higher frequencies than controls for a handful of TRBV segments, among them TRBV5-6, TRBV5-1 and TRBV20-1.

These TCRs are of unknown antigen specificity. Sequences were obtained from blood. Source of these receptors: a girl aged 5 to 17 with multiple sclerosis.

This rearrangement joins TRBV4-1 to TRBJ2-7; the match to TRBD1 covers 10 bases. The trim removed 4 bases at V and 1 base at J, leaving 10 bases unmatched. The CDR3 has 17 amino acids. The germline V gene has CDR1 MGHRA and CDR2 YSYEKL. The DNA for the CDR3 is TGCGCCAGCAGCCTCCCAACGGCGGGACAGGGGTCCTACGAGCAGTACTTC. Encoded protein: CASSLPTAGQGSYEQYF.

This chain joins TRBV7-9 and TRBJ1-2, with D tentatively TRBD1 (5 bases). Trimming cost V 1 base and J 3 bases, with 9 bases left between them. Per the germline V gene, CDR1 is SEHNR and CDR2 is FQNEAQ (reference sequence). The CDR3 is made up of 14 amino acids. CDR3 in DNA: TGTGCCAGCAGCTTAGATCCGGGGGACTATGGCTACACCTTC. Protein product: CASSLDPGDYGYTF.

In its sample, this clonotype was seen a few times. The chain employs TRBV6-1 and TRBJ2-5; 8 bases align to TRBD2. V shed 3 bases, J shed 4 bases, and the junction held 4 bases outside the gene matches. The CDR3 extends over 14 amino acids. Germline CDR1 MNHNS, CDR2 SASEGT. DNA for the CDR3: TGTGCCAGCAGTGAGCGGGGGGCAGGAGAGACCCAGTACTTC. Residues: CASSERGAGETQYF.

CDR3 sequence (DNA): TGTGCCAGCAGTCCCACAGGGAACACCGGGGAGCTGTTTTTT. Protein: CASSPTGNTGELFF. V usage is TRBV12-3 or TRBV12-4 and J usage is TRBJ2-2, with a weak D call TRBD1 (5 bases). Deletions cut 5 bases from V and 1 base from J, with 8 bases between. The CDR3 spans 14 residues.

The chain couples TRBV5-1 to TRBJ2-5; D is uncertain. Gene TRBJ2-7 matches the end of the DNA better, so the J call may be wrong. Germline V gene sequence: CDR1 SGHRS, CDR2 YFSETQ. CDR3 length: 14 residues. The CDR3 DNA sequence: TGCGCCAGCAGCTTGGAGACGCAGAACTACGAGCAGTACTTC. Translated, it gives CASSLETQNYEQYF.

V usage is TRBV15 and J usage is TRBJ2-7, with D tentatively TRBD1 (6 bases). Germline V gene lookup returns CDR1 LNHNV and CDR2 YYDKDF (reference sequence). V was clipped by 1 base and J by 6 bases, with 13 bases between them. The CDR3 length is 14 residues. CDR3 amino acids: CATSRVNREIEQYF. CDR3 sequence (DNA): TGTGCCACCAGCAGAGTTAACAGGGAAATCGAGCAGTACTTC. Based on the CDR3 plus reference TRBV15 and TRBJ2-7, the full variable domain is DAMVIQNPRYQVTQFGKPVTLSCSQTLNHNVMYWYQQKSSQAPKLLFHYYDKDFNNEADTPDNFQSRRPNTSFCFLDIRSPGLGDTAMYLCATSRVNREIEQYFGPGTRLTVT.

The CDR3 bases are TGCAGCGTTGGGGGTGGGTGGGTGAACACTGAAGCTTTCTTT. It translates to CSVGGGWVNTEAFF. V is TRBV29-1 and J is TRBJ1-1, with D unresolved. V was trimmed by 4 bases and J by 0 bases, leaving 12 bases between them. From germline, CDR1 is SQVTM and CDR2 ANQGSEA. This CDR3 is 14 amino acids long.

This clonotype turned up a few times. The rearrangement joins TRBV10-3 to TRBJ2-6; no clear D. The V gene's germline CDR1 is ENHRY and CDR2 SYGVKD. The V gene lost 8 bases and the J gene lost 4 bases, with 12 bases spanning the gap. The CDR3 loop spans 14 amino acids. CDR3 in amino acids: CAILSRPGANVLTF. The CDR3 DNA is TGTGCCATCCTCTCCCGACCGGGGGCCAACGTCCTGACTTTC.

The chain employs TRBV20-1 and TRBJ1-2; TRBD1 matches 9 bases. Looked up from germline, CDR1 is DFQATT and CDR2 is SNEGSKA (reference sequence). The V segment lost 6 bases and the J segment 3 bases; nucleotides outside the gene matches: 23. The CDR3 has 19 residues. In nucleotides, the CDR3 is TGCAGTGCCGGAGGCACGCCACCGGGACAGGGTTTGAAGGACTATGGCTACACCTTC. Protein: CSAGGTPPGQGLKDYGYTF.

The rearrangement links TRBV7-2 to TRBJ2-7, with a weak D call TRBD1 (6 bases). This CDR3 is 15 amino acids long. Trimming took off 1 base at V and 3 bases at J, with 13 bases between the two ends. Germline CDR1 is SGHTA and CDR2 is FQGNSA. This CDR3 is CASSLGQGIYYEQYF. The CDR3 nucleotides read TGTGCCAGCAGCTTAGGGCAGGGGATTTACTACGAGCAGTACTTC.

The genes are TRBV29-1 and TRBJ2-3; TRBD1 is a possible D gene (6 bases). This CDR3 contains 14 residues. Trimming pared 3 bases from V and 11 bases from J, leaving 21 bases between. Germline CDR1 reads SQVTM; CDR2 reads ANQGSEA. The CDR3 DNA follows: TGCAGCGTTGATGGGGGCTACTCCTACAATGAGCAGTATTTT. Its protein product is CSVDGGYSYNEQYF.

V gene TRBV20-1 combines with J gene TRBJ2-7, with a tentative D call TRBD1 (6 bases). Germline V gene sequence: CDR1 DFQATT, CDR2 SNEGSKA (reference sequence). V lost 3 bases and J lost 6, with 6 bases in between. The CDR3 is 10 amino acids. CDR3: CSARGAEQYF. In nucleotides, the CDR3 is TGCAGTGCTAGGGGGGCCGAGCAGTACTTC.

In DNA, the CDR3 is TGCAGCGTTCCTGGTCCCGGGGGGCGGACTGAAGCTTTCTTT. Its protein is CSVPGPGGRTEAFF. V and J are TRBV29-1 and TRBJ1-1; D may be TRBD1 (6 bases). The CDR3 spans 14 residues. V was clipped by 5 bases and J by 5 bases, with 18 bases between them. Germline lookup yields CDR1 SQVTM and CDR2 ANQGSEA.

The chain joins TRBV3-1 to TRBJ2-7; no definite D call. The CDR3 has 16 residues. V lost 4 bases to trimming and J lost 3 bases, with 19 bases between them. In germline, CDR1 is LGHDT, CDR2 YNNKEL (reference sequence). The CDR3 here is CASSRDLGDTGYEQYF. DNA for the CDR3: TGTGCCAGCAGCCGAGATCTTGGAGACACCGGCTACGAGCAGTACTTC.

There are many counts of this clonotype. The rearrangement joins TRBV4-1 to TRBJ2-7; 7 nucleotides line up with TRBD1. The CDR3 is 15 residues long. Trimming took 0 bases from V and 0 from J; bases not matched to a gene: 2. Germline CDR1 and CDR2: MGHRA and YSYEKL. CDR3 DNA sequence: TGCGCCAGCAGCCAAGACAGGGGGAGCTCCTACGAGCAGTACTTC. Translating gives CASSQDRGSSYEQYF.

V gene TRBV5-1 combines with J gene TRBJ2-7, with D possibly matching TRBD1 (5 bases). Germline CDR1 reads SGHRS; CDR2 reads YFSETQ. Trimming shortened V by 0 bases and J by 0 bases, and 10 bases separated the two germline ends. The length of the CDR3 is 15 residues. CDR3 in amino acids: CASSLGQPDSYEQYF. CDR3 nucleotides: TGCGCCAGCAGCTTGGGACAGCCCGACTCCTACGAGCAGTACTTC.

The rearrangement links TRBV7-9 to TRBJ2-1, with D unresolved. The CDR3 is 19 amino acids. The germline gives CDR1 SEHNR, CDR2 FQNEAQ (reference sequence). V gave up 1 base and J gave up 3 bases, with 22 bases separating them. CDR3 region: CASSLDSVSRLSFYNEQFF. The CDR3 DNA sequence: TGTGCCAGCAGCTTAGACAGCGTGAGTCGGTTGAGCTTCTACAATGAGCAGTTCTTC. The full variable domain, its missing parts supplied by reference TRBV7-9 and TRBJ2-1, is DTGVSQNPRHKITKRGQNVTFRCDPISEHNRLYWYRQTLGQGPEFLTYFQNEAQLEKSRLLSDRFSAERPKGSFSTLEIQRTEQGDSAMYLCASSLDSVSRLSFYNEQFFGPGTRLTVL.

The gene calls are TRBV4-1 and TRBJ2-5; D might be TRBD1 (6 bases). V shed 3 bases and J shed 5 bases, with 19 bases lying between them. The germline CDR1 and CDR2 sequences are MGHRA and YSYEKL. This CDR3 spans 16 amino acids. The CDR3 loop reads CASSHPPQDRTETQYF. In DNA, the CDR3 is TGCGCCAGCAGCCATCCCCCGCAAGACAGGACGGAGACCCAGTACTTC.

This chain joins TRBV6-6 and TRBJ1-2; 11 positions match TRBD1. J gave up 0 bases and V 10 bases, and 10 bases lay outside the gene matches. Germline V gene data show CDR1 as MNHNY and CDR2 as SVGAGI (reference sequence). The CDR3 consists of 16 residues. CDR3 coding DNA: TGTGCCATAAAGGACAGGGGGCCCGATTCTAACTATGGCTACACCTTC. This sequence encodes CAIKDRGPDSNYGYTF.

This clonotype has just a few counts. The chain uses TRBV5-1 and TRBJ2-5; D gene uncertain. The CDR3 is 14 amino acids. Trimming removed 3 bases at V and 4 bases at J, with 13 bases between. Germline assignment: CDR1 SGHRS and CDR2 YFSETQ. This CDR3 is CASSSLRSRETQYF. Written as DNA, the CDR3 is TGCGCCAGCAGCTCCCTTCGAAGTAGAGAGACCCAGTACTTC.

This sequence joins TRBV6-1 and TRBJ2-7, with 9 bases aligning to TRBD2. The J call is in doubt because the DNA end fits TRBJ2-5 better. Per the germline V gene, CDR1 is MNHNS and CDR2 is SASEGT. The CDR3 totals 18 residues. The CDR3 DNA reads TGTGCCAGCACCTTAGGTGGGGGCCTAGCGGGGCGACAAGAGACCCAGTACTTC. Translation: CASTLGGGLAGRQETQYF.

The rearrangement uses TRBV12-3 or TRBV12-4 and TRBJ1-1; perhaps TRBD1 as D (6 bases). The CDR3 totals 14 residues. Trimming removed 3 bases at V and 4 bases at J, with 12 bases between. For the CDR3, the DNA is TGTGCCAGCAGTTTTTGGGGGCAGAGCACTGAAGCTTTCTTT. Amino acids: CASSFWGQSTEAFF.

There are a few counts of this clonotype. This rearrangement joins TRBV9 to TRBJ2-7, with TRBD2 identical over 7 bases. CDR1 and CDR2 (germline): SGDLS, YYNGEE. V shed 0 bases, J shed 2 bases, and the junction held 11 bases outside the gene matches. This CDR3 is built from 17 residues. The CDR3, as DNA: TGTGCCAGCAGCGTAGATCCCCGGCTAGCGGTAACCTACGAGCAGTACTTC. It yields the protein CASSVDPRLAVTYEQYF.

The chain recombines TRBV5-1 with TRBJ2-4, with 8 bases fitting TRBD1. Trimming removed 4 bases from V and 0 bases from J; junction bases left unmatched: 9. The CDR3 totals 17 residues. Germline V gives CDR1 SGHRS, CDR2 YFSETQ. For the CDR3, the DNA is TGCGCCAGCAGCGCCGAGGGACAGGCTTTAGCCAAAAACATTCAGTACTTC. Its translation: CASSAEGQALAKNIQYF.

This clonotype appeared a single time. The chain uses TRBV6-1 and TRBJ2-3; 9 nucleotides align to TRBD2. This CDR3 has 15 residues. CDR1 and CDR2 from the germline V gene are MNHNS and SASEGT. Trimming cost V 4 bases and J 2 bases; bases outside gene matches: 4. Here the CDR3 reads CASSGLAGDTDTQYF. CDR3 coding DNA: TGTGCCAGCAGTGGGTTAGCGGGGGACACAGATACGCAGTATTTT.

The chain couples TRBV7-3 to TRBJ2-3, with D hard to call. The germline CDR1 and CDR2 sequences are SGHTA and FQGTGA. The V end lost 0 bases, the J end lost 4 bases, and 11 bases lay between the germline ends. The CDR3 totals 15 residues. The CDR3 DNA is TGTGCCAGCAGCTTAACGCTCCTAGTTGCAGATACGCAGTATTTT. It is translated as CASSLTLLVADTQYF.

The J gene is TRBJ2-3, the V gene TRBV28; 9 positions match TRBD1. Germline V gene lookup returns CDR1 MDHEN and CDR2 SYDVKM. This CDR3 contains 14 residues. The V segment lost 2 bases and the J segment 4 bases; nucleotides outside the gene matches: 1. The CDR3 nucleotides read TGTGCCAGCAGTTTAACAGGGGGCCCAGATACGCAGTATTTT. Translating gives CASSLTGGPDTQYF.

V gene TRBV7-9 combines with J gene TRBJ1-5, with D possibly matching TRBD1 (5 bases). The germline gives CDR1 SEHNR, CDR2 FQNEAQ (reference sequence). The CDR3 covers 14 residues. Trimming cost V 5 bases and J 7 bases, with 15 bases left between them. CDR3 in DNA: TGTGCCAGCAGCCAGGAACCGGGGGACCAGCCCCAGCATTTT. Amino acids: CASSQEPGDQPQHF.

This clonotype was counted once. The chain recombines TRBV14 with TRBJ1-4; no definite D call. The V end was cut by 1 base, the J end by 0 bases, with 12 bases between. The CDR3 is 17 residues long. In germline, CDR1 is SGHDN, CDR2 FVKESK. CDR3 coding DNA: TGTGCCAGCAGCCAAGTGAAAGGATTGTCAACTAATGAAAAACTGTTTTTT. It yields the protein CASSQVKGLSTNEKLFF.

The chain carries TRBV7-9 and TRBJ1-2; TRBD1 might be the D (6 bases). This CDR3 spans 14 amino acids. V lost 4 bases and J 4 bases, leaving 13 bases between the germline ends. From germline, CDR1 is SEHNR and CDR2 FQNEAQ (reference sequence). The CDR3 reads CASSSGGGIYGYTF. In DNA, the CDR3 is TGTGCCAGCAGCTCCGGGGGCGGGATCTATGGCTACACCTTC.